This TCR beta chain was obtained from a study of cytomegalovirus exposure and HLA in healthy donors (dated by TCRdb to about 2017). Study-wide context: An earlier analysis of roughly 630 of the donors reported approximately 300 Gb of sequence data and 117 million unique TCR beta sequences from around 200 million T cells. Of the 300 to 450 genotyped donors, approximately 83% fell in the genetic ancestry cluster associated with self-reported Caucasian donors. A later analysis re-analyzed previously published TCR beta repertoires from 660 or so donors and added high-resolution HLA genotyping to study TCR occurrence patterns. Rather than drawing on any new phenotypic data, the later analysis identified candidate immune exposures from TCR beta sequences and the way those sequences occurred across donors. Donor age, sex, ethnicity and CMV serostatus were compiled together with the repertoire data. The T cell repertoires of around 670 subjects were profiled by immunosequencing and related to cytomegalovirus serostatus. HLA typing covered class I and class II loci at four-digit resolution. Roughly 5 DR-DQ haplotypes were handled as single units for association and clustering, since linkage in the cohort was strong. The study aimed to test whether cataloging public T cell receptors could reveal signatures of past pathogen exposure. Across 300 to 500 genotyped donors of the cohort, an average of roughly 250,000 unique TCR beta nucleotide sequences per donor were sequenced, and about a sixth of those sequences were non-productive. A later genetic analysis took genome-wide SNP genotypes for about 65% of the roughly 670 donors and used that subset as a discovery cohort. The number of typed donors differed by locus: about 620-630 for A, B, C, DRB1 and DQB1; 500 to 550 for DQA1; around 610 for DPA1; and around 470 for DPB1. All discovery cohort repertoires had been generated on a single sequencing platform. Along with the approximately 700-subject first cohort, a separate validation cohort of over 90 different subjects was used. An earlier analysis of nearly 600 of the donors applied high-throughput TCR beta sequencing to assess whether each TCR beta V gene segment acted as functional or pseudogenic. High-throughput TCR immunosequencing, statistical association of individual TCRs with disease status, and machine learning were combined to predict cytomegalovirus infection status. About 280 gigabases of sequencing data and around 80 million unique TCR sequences made up an early release that covered about 640 HLA-typed donors.

The cohort comprised 666 healthy bone marrow donors. All cohort members were sampled while nominally healthy, although unrecorded immune exposures were likely present. The donor tested CMV seronegative, placing the donor among the 300 to 450 seronegative members of the cohort. Every donor gave a peripheral blood sample, and the peripheral blood mononuclear cells from that sample were used for TCR beta sequencing. Genomic DNA extraction from the blood cell samples was performed with the Qiagen DNeasy Blood Extraction Kit. From the cysteine up to the phenylalanine, the CDR3 has a length of 17 residues. Only the CDR3 portion is preserved as DNA: 51 bases, with reading frame beginning at the first base. CDR1 and CDR2 are read off the germline V gene as SGHTA and FQGTGA. V loses 5 bases, J loses 2 bases, and the germline ends lie 21 bases apart. In regard to this clone: This receptor's antigen is unknown. The input lacks base qualities; no much larger clone sits a single base away.

Results and caveats for the whole study, not just this receptor: A later analysis associated about 18,000 TCR beta sequences with specific HLA alleles at a false discovery rate of 0.05. In this cohort, only TCR beta chains were sequenced, and detectable features were limited by the absence of alpha or paired-chain data. In a later analysis, HLA-associated TCR beta chains were found to be more clonally expanded and to have lower generation probabilities than equally common non-associated chains. Some IMGT-functional V segments, including TRBV6-2 and TRBV6-3, could not be told apart with the 87-base-pair reads, so those segments were excluded. Most CMV-associated TCR beta chains appeared to be HLA-restricted in a later analysis, and the HLA associations seemed to be driven largely by CMV exposure. Strong co-occurrence of HLA alleles, especially DR and DQ, made assigning TCR associations to individual alleles difficult. Because HLA typing was unavailable for some donors at each locus, only the typed subset was used in association tests. In vitro tests confirmed that a few of the cytomegalovirus-associated TCR beta chains recognize cytomegalovirus antigens. According to the authors, the approach could potentially be generalized to other disease states and immunological phenotypes. A cluster of highly shared sequence variants was judged likely to be a technical artifact of the sequencing pipeline. A later analysis reported that several top co-occurrence clusters appeared linked to parvovirus B19, influenza, CMV and Epstein-Barr virus. Presence/absence analyses assumed roughly uniform sequencing depth across donors, an assumption that may not hold. Immune exposure information for the cohort was limited to CMV serostatus. An earlier analysis of some 560 of the donors showed that most TCR beta V segments appeared in productive rearrangements either about 87% or about 30% of the time, which broadly matched IMGT annotations. The study gave a list of around 170 TCR beta chains associated with cytomegalovirus. A later genetic analysis associated a missense DCLRE1C variant with V-gene and J-gene trimming of TCR beta chains, and an independent cohort replicated the association. In a later genetic analysis, fewer N-insertions in productive TCRs were reported among donors in an Asian-associated ancestry cluster than the roughly 700-donor mean. Correlated functional status among segregating V segments might be attributable to linkage disequilibrium, but an unknown experimental factor could not be ruled out. A further reported finding was that TCR beta sequences accurately predicted the HLA-A and HLA-B alleles for most subjects in the first cohort. The classifier was reported to diagnose cytomegalovirus status with high specificity and sensitivity in both the original cohort and the validation cohort. Most TCR sequences were observed very rarely across donors, whereas some public TCRs were present in many individuals. Because counts were too low, seventeen rarely observed V segments, including chromosome 9 orphons, were left out of the earlier analysis of about 620 of the donors. According to a later analysis, TCR association rates differed among HLA loci, with DRB1 alleles showing the most associated TCRs and HLA-C alleles showing the fewest.

Preparation of the library involved the immunoSEQ multiplex PCR assay. For the multiplex PCR, a mixture combining 60 forward primers for TCR Vbeta segments and 13 reverse primers for TCR Jbeta segments was used. The CDR3 region of rearranged TCR beta genes was amplified from genomic DNA with a multiplex PCR assay. The Illumina HiSeq System was used to sequence the amplified TCR beta libraries as 87-base-pair reads. On the study's bioinformatics: A later analysis tallied roughly 76 million unique TCR beta chains across the 660 or so repertoires, and around 9.9 million of those chains were shared by two or more donors. Raw reads were error-corrected and collapsed into unique sequences by a nearest-neighbor algorithm in which closely related sequences were merged to remove PCR and sequencing errors. To assign V, D and J gene segments, CDR3 sequences were aligned to IMGT reference sequences. For a sequence to be retained, a match of at least six nucleotides was required to both a V gene segment and a J gene segment. A rearrangement was called productive if the CDR3 had no stop codons and remained in frame with V and J, and every other rearrangement was called non-productive. Following IMGT convention, CDR3 was defined as the stretch from the second conserved V-encoded cysteine up to the conserved J-encoded phenylalanine. The earlier analysis of 500 to 600 of the donors excluded sequences that lacked an unambiguous match to a single V gene segment. An earlier analysis of several hundred of the donors called V segments functional above 56.7% productive rearrangements and segregating when the between-donor standard deviation exceeded 5%. A statistical classification framework was built to diagnose cytomegalovirus status from the catalog of TCR beta chain sequences. In a later analysis, TCR nucleotide sequences were compared against IMGT/GENE-DB human TR gene sequences so that V and J genes could be assigned. The TCRdist pipeline was used in a later analysis to assign CDR3 sequences and most-parsimonious VDJ recombination scenarios. In a later analysis, each TCR beta chain was defined by its CDR3 amino acid sequence together with its V-gene family, and reads without a unique V-gene family were excluded. A later analysis removed several hundred highly shared, low-generation-probability nucleotide sequences to deal with suspected cross-contamination and a sequencing artifact. In a later analysis, a clonal expansion index was calculated for each public chain from normalized within-repertoire ranks of inferred template counts. In a later analysis, generation probabilities were computed using a VDJ recombination model fitted to out-of-frame rearrangements, and the results were checked against IGoR. In a later analysis, hypergeometric tests were used to score TCR-TCR, TCR-HLA and TCR-CMV co-occurrence, with a repertoire-size bias correction applied to TCR pairs. To estimate false discovery rates, a later analysis permuted the HLA or CMV assignments 20 times. In a later analysis, co-occurring TCRs were grouped using DBSCAN, and TCRdist sequence similarity was added for clustering within HLA-allele-positive subsets. For co-occurrence clustering, repertoires with fewer than 30,000 or more than 120,000 public chains were excluded, along with 4 to 6 repertoires with anomalous nucleotide sharing. In its TCRdb copy, this immuneACCESS table keeps in-frame sequences only and misses some clones. Where compared with another copy, unresolved V genes explain less than half of these, and the others have no known cause. The V and J calls and clone size were taken over from that table, and D and trimming were inferred from the DNA. Recorded for this sample are approximately 110,000 clones; about 84% of them occurred a single time. Around 4% of the sample is in the top ten clones.

The chain is made from TRBV7-3 and TRBJ1-1; perhaps TRBD1 is the D gene, with 6 bases matching. The TCR was taken from a man aged 35 to 55 in good health and CMV-seronegative. The source material was PBMCs. At the DNA level, the sequence is TGTGCCAGCAGCACCCCCGGCATGGGGGCTAGTAACACTGAAGCTTTCTTT. Translation gives CASSTPGMGASNTEAFF.